These 21 T cell receptor beta chains share one sample of origin, sequenced in a study of regulatory T cells in long-lasting Graves disease. Regarding time point: persistent/refractory GD, antithyroid drugs over 5 years with positive TRAb. PBMC-extracted RNA yielded the TCR library. For TCR beta, libraries came from iRepertoire HTBI primers and Arm-PCR of CDR3 regions. TCRdb used MiXCR to reprocess the multiplex PCR reads, holding one entry per CDR3 protein. The sample contains hundreds of thousands of distinct CDR3 sequences, about 32% of which appear only once. The starting material was peripheral blood mononuclear cells (PBMCs), obtained when the disease was refractory, from a patient treated with antithyroid drugs. All receptors come from a female donor with Graves disease.

This clonotype was found many times. The chain couples TRBV28 to TRBJ1-2; TRBD1 might be the D (5 bases). The germline gives CDR1 MDHEN, CDR2 SYDVKM. The V and J ends lost 4 bases and 6 bases respectively, with 9 bases between them. The CDR3 sequence is 12 residues long. CDR3: CASSSTVDGYTF. The CDR3 DNA reads as TGTGCCAGCAGTTCGACAGTAGATGGCTACACCTTC.

The V gene is TRBV27, the J gene TRBJ1-4; 9 bases are shared with TRBD1. V was clipped by 3 bases and J by 6 bases; unmatched bases: 8. The length of the CDR3 is 16 residues. Germline-derived CDR1 and CDR2 are MNHEY and SMNVEV (reference sequence). The DNA for the CDR3 is TGTGCCAGCAGTTTGGGTACGGGACAGGGCTATGAAAAACTGTTTTTT. This translates into CASSLGTGQGYEKLFF.

The chain links TRBV7-9 to TRBJ1-4; TRBD1 might be the D (5 bases). The V gene lost 0 bases and the J gene lost 7 bases, with 15 bases spanning the gap. The germline V gene has CDR1 SEHNR and CDR2 FQNEAQ (reference sequence). The CDR3 spans 16 residues. CDR3 sequence: CASSLALAGRGEKLFF. The CDR3 nucleotides read TGTGCCAGCAGCTTAGCGCTCGCAGGGCGGGGTGAAAAACTGTTTTTT.

This clonotype showed up just a few times. The chain combines TRBV7-2 with TRBJ1-2, with D unresolved. Germline CDR1 is SGHTA and CDR2 is FQGNSA. V gave up 1 base and J gave up 1 base, with 10 bases separating them. This CDR3 has 15 amino acids. For the CDR3, the DNA is TGTGCCAGCAGCTTAGGCCCACAGTATAACTATGGCTACACCTTC. Its protein product is CASSLGPQYNYGYTF.

Note on this clonotype: One end of the junction is discordant with germline, which a read error may explain. This rearrangement joins TRBV5-1 to TRBJ1-4; unclear D gene. This CDR3 region has 14 residues. Germline V gene data show CDR1 as SGHRS and CDR2 as YFSETQ. CDR3 nucleotides: TGCGCCAGCAGCTTGACGGGAGGGAATGGAAAACTGTTTTTT. Amino acid sequence: CASSLTGGNGKLFF.

V gene TRBV28 combines with J gene TRBJ1-3; D ambiguous. CDR1 is MDHEN and CDR2 is SYDVKM in the germline V gene. V dropped 3 bases and J dropped 2 bases, with 8 bases sitting between them. This CDR3 is 14 amino acids long. The DNA for the CDR3 is TGTGCCAGCAGTTTCCAGATCCCTGGAAACACCATATATTTT. Translating gives CASSFQIPGNTIYF.

J is TRBJ1-2 and V is TRBV12-3 or TRBV12-4; D gene uncertain. The CDR3 has 13 amino acids. Between the trimmed V and J ends, which lost 5 bases and 8 bases, there was a span of 15 bases. The chain's CDR3 is CASSPRTVGGYTF. CDR3 in DNA: TGTGCCAGCAGTCCCCGGACGGTGGGGGGCTACACCTTC.

The V call is TRBV6-1, the J call TRBJ2-7; 14 bases line up with TRBD2. V shed 0 bases, J shed 5 bases, and the junction held 0 bases outside the gene matches. Germline V gives CDR1 MNHNS, CDR2 SASEGT. This CDR3 has 15 amino acids. CDR3 coding DNA: TGTGCCAGCAGTGAAGCGGGACTAGCGGGAGACGAGCAGTACTTC. Amino acids: CASSEAGLAGDEQYF.

The chain links TRBV24-1 to TRBJ2-7; 9 nucleotides line up with TRBD2. The CDR3 loop spans 13 amino acids. The V gene end was trimmed by 10 bases and the J gene end by 2 bases; junction bases not matched to a gene: 5. Germline CDR1 KGHDR, CDR2 SFDVKD. The CDR3 nucleotides are TGTGCCACTGGGACTAGCCTTACCTACGAGCAGTACTTC. Encoded protein: CATGTSLTYEQYF.

The chain uses TRBV30 and TRBJ1-1; D ambiguous. Per germline, CDR1 GTSNPN and CDR2 SVGIG (reference sequence). CDR3 length: 12 amino acids. V lost 0 bases to trimming and J lost 9 bases, with 11 bases between them. The CDR3 spells CAWSVLEEQAFF. Here the CDR3 DNA reads TGTGCCTGGAGTGTACTTGAAGAACAAGCTTTCTTT.

The V gene is TRBV4-1, the J gene TRBJ1-1, with TRBD1 matching over 8 bases. Trimming removed 2 bases from V and 4 bases from J; junction bases left unmatched: 15. Looked up from germline, CDR1 is MGHRA and CDR2 is YSYEKL. The CDR3 is 18 residues long. The CDR3 spells CASSQITIGQGGGTEAFF. The CDR3 DNA sequence: TGCGCCAGCAGCCAAATCACCATTGGACAGGGAGGAGGCACTGAAGCTTTCTTT.

In its sample, this clonotype was seen a few times. The chain links TRBV27 to TRBJ2-4; TRBD2 aligns across 7 bases. The CDR3 has 17 amino acids. V shed 2 bases, J shed 3 bases, and the junction held 10 bases outside the gene matches. Germline values: CDR1 MNHEY, CDR2 SMNVEV (reference sequence). CDR3 coding DNA: TGTGCCAGCAGTTTACAGGTCGCGGGGGATGGCAAAAACATTCAGTACTTC. This gives the protein CASSLQVAGDGKNIQYF.

On this clonotype itself: The CDR3 end shows no conserved phenylalanine or tryptophan, and so a read error is likely. The gene calls are TRBV7-2 and TRBJ1-1; no clear D gene. Germline V gene sequence: CDR1 SGHTA, CDR2 FQGNSA. V dropped 0 bases and J dropped 0 bases, with 8 bases sitting between them. The CDR3 has 15 amino acids. This CDR3 is CASSLAPSLNTEAFS. The CDR3 DNA reads TGTGCCAGCAGCTTAGCCCCGTCCCTGAACACTGAAGCTTTCTCT.

This clonotype was picked up a small number of times. The CDR3 DNA reads as TGTGCCTGGACAGGTTCGGTTTCACCCCTCCACTTT. It codes for CAWTGSVSPLHF. The rearrangement joins TRBV30 to TRBJ1-6; D gene uncertain. Trimming pared 4 bases from V and 9 bases from J, leaving 10 bases between. This CDR3 spans 12 amino acids. Germline V gene sequence: CDR1 GTSNPN, CDR2 SVGIG (reference sequence).

V and J are TRBV11-2 and TRBJ2-2, with D hard to call. This CDR3 is built from 16 residues. Trimming took off 1 base at V and 5 bases at J, with 14 bases between the two ends. Germline CDR1 SGHAT, CDR2 FQNNGV. CDR3 DNA sequence: TGTGCCAGCAGCTTAGGGTCGCCTCGAAGGACCGGGGAGCTGTTTTTT. Protein product: CASSLGSPRRTGELFF.

CDR3: CASSFIRGDEAFF. The CDR3 DNA follows: TGTGCCAGCAGCTTTATTCGGGGCGATGAAGCTTTCTTT. The chain links TRBV7-9 to TRBJ1-1, with a tentative D call TRBD1 (5 bases). Trimming stripped 3 bases from V and 7 bases from J, with 12 bases between. Germline V gene sequence: CDR1 SEHNR, CDR2 FQNEAQ (reference sequence). CDR3 length: 13 amino acids. Full variable domain (missing parts from reference TRBV7-9 and TRBJ1-1): DTGVSQNPRHKITKRGQNVTFRCDPISEHNRLYWYRQTLGQGPEFLTYFQNEAQLEKSRLLSDRFSAERPKGSFSTLEIQRTEQGDSAMYLCASSFIRGDEAFFGQGTRLTVV.

The V call is TRBV6-1, the J call TRBJ1-4; D may be TRBD1 (6 bases). The V gene lost 5 bases and the J gene lost 0 bases, with 16 bases spanning the gap. CDR3 length: 17 residues. Germline V gives CDR1 MNHNS, CDR2 SASEGT. In nucleotides, the CDR3 is TGTGCCAGCAGTCCCTTCGGACAGAAAGCAACTAATGAAAAACTGTTTTTT. It specifies CASSPFGQKATNEKLFF.

The V call is TRBV6-1, the J call TRBJ1-1, with D unclear. Germline values: CDR1 MNHNS, CDR2 SASEGT. The CDR3 runs 13 residues. Trimming pared 6 bases from V and 6 bases from J, leaving 14 bases between. CDR3 bases: TGTGCCAGCAGCAGGAGGAACGCGCCTGAAGCTTTCTTT. Protein sequence: CASSRRNAPEAFF.

The chain couples TRBV13 to TRBJ2-5; TRBD2 agrees at 7 bases. Germline-derived CDR1 and CDR2 are PRHDT and FYEKMQ (reference sequence). This CDR3 comprises 15 residues. The J segment lost 5 bases and the V segment lost 6 bases, leaving 12 bases of the junction unmatched. In DNA form, the CDR3 reads TGTGCCAGCAGACCTATAGCGGGTGGTATGGAGACCCAGTACTTC. Translated: CASRPIAGGMETQYF.

This clonotype was counted at least ten times. The CDR3 region is CASSRSDGTYEQYF. CDR3 DNA: TGTGCCAGCAGCCGCTCGGACGGAACCTACGAGCAGTACTTC. The chain carries TRBV11-2 and TRBJ2-7, with D uncertain. Germline V gene sequence: CDR1 SGHAT, CDR2 FQNNGV. V was cut by 5 bases and J by 2 bases, with 13 bases left in between. This CDR3 is built from 14 residues. The whole variable domain, filled in from reference TRBV11-2 and TRBJ2-7, reads EAGVAQSPRYKIIEKRQSVAFWCNPISGHATLYWYQQILGQGPKLLIQFQNNGVVDDSQLPKDRFSAERLKGVDSTLKIQPAKLEDSAVYLCASSRSDGTYEQYFGPGTRLTVT.

V gene TRBV19 combines with J gene TRBJ1-3; D possibly corresponds to TRBD1 (5 bases). CDR3 length equals 15 residues. Trimming took 5 bases from V and 0 from J, leaving 11 bases between them. Per germline, CDR1 LNHDA and CDR2 SQIVND (reference sequence). CDR3 loop: CASSDRQDSGNTIYF. CDR3 sequence (DNA): TGTGCCAGTAGTGACAGACAAGACTCTGGAAACACCATATATTTT. Full variable domain (remainder filled in from reference TRBV19 and TRBJ1-3): DGGITQSPKYLFRKEGQNVTLSCEQNLNHDAMYWYRQDPGQGLRLIYYSQIVNDFQKGDIAEGYSVSREKKESFPLTVTSAQKNPTAFYLCASSDRQDSGNTIYFGEGSWLTVV.